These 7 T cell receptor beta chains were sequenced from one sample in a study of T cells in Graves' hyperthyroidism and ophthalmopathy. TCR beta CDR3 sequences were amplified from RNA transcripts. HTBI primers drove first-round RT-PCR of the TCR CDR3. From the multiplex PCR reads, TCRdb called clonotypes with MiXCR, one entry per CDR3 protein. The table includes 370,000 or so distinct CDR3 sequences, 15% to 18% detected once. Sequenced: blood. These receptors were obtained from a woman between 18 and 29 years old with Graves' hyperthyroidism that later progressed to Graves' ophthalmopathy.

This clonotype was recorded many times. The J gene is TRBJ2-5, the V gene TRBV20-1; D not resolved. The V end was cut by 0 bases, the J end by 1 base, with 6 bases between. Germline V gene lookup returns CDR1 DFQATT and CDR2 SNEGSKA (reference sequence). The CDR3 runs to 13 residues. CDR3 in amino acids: CSAREDSQETQYF. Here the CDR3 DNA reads TGCAGTGCTAGAGAGGATTCCCAAGAGACCCAGTACTTC.

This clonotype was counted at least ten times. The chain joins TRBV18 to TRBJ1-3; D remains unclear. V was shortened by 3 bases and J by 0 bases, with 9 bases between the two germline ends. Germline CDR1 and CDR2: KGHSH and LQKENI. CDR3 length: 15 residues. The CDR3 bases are TGTGCCAGCTCACCGACGCAGTCCTCTGGAAACACCATATATTTT. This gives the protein CASSPTQSSGNTIYF.

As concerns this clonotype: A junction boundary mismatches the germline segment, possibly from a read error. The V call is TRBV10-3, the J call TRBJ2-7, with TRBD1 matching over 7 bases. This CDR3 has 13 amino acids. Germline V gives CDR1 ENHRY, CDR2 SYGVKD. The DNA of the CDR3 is TGTGCCATCGGTGACAGGGCTCTAAACGAGCAGTACTTC. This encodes CAIGDRALNEQYF.

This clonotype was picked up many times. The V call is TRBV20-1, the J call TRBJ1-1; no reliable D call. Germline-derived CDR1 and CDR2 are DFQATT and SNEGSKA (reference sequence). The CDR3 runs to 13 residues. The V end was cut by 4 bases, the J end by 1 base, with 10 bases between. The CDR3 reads CSATTDPNTEAFF. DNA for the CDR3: TGCAGTGCTACAACCGACCCGAACACTGAAGCTTTCTTT.

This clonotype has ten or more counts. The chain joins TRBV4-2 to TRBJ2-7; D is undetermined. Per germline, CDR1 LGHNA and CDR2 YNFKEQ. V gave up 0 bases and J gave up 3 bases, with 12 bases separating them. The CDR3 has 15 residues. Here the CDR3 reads CASSQDVGHLYEQYF. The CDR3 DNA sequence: TGTGCCAGCAGCCAAGATGTAGGGCACCTCTACGAGCAGTACTTC.

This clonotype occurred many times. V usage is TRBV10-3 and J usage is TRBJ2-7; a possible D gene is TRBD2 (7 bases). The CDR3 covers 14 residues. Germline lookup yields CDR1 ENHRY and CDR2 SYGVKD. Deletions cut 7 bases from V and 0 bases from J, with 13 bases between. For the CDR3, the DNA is TGTGCCATCAAAGAAGGGGGGGACTCCTACGAGCAGTACTTC. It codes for CAIKEGGDSYEQYF.

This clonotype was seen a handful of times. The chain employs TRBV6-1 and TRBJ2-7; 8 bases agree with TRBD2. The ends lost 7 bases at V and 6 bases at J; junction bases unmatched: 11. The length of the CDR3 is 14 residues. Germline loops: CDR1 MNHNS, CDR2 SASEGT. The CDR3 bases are TGTGCCAGCACCTATAGCGGGAATCCGTCCGAGCAGTACTTC. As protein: CASTYSGNPSEQYF.